Listed here is a single T cell receptor (beta chain). Its antigen is unknown. The data originate from a study of naive and memory T cell subsets. The CDR3 contains 15 residues. Germline CDR1 and CDR2: SGHTA and FQGNSA. The V and J ends lost 6 bases and 3 bases respectively, with 12 bases between them. An equimolar mix of two oligonucleotides served as the beta constant-region primer for TRBC1 and TRBC2. Ligated cDNA was amplified by four rounds of PCR with nested alpha and beta constant-region primers and SP2. MiXCR, run by TCRdb on the UMI-ligation and nested PCR reads, gives a single entry per CDR3 protein. Found here are 150,000 or so distinct CDR3 sequences, approximately 24% of them singletons; the top ten hold around 0.11%. Study results and limitations: A few larger clonotypes appeared in naive repertoires, especially CD8, possibly memory cells re-expressing CD45RA.

The sequence was obtained from a human donor in good health. The sample consisted of naive CD4+ T cells from blood. This chain uses TRBV7-2 with TRBJ2-6; D tentatively fits TRBD1 or TRBD2 (5 bases each). The CDR3 sequence: CASSFRDLGANVLTF. DNA for the CDR3: TGTGCCAGCAGTTTCAGGGACCTTGGGGCCAACGTCCTGACTTTC.